Each of the 16 T cell receptor beta chains below was sequenced from the same sample in a study of T-cell reconstitution after alpha-beta-depleted transplantation in children. Unique molecular identifiers were used in preparing the TCRbeta library. TCRdb analysed the PCR reads with MiXCR anew, one entry per CDR3 protein. The sample carries tens of thousands of distinct CDR3 sequences, just under 5% recorded once. The material sequenced was PBMCs, mostly from graft donor cells, taken 180 days after TCRalphabeta/CD19-depleted stem cell transplant. These receptors all come from a boy under three years old who had a stem cell transplant for acute myeloid leukemia, so the T cells may come from the graft donor.

This clonotype was observed many times. V usage is TRBV7-2 and J usage is TRBJ2-5, with TRBD2 identical over 7 bases. The CDR3 runs to 13 residues. V lost 6 bases and J lost 5; bases outside the gene matches: 6. The germline CDR1 and CDR2 sequences are SGHTA and FQGNSA. In DNA, the CDR3 is TGTGCCAGCAGTAGACGGGGGGTGGAGACCCAGTACTTC. Translating it yields CASSRRGVETQYF.

This clonotype was found many times. The chain uses TRBV20-1 and TRBJ1-1; no firm D call. The ends were cut back, 3 bases at V and 0 bases at J, with 14 bases in the middle. Germline-derived CDR1 and CDR2 are DFQATT and SNEGSKA (reference sequence). This CDR3 contains 15 residues. The CDR3 coding sequence is TGCAGTGCTAGGAGGAGCGTGTTCATGAACACTGAAGCTTTCTTT. This gives the protein CSARRSVFMNTEAFF.

This clonotype was detected ten times or more. Written as DNA, the CDR3 is TGTGCCAGCAGTTACTCGCAGGGTTCCTACGAGCAGTACTTC. It encodes CASSYSQGSYEQYF. The rearrangement links TRBV6-5 to TRBJ2-7; D perhaps matches TRBD1 (5 bases). Germline V gives CDR1 MNHEY, CDR2 SVGAGI. The CDR3 covers 14 residues. V dropped 0 bases and J dropped 1 base, with 7 bases sitting between them.

This clonotype was counted ten times or more. This chain uses TRBV6-1 with TRBJ1-2, with 8 bases fitting TRBD1. The germline CDR1 and CDR2 sequences are MNHNS and SASEGT. J gave up 4 bases and V 3 bases, and 1 base lay outside the gene matches. The CDR3 length is 13 residues. For the CDR3, the DNA is TGTGCCAGCAGTGATGACAGGGGCTATGGCTACACCTTC. Encoded protein: CASSDDRGYGYTF.

The sample holds many counts of this clonotype. This chain links TRBV20-1 with TRBJ1-1, with unresolved D. This CDR3 has 11 residues. CDR1 DFQATT and CDR2 SNEGSKA come from the germline V gene (reference sequence). Trimming left V 0 bases short and J 5 bases short, with 4 bases between. CDR3 sequence: CSARDETEAFF. For the CDR3, the DNA is TGCAGTGCTAGAGATGAGACTGAAGCTTTCTTT.

This clonotype was found many times. This chain links TRBV15 with TRBJ2-2; 8 nucleotides agree with TRBD1. After removal of 4 bases from V and 7 bases from J, the junction contained 5 bases not matched to a gene. The CDR3 is 14 amino acids. Germline lookup yields CDR1 LNHNV and CDR2 YYDKDF (reference sequence). CDR3 sequence: CATSTRQGHGELFF. The CDR3 nucleotides are TGTGCCACCAGCACTAGACAGGGGCACGGGGAGCTGTTTTTT.

This clonotype has a count of ten or more. The chain employs TRBV7-9 and TRBJ2-5, with TRBD2 as a possible D gene (6 bases). The V end lost 6 bases, the J end lost 5 bases, and 19 bases lay between the germline ends. Germline V gene data show CDR1 as SEHNR and CDR2 as FQNEAQ (reference sequence). This CDR3 has 15 amino acids. Here the CDR3 DNA reads TGTGCCAGCAGTTTCCAAGGCCTGAGCGGGGAGACCCAGTACTTC. Translation: CASSFQGLSGETQYF.

The table lists this clonotype with many counts. The chain recombines TRBV29-1 with TRBJ2-3; 12 positions match TRBD2. The germline gives CDR1 SQVTM, CDR2 ANQGSEA. V lost 5 bases, J lost 1 base, and 4 bases stayed unmatched. CDR3 length equals 15 residues. CDR3 sequence: CSVTGTSGRTDTQYF. CDR3 sequence (DNA): TGCAGCGTTACCGGGACTAGCGGGCGCACAGATACGCAGTATTTT.

This clonotype was detected ten times or more. The chain joins TRBV7-9 to TRBJ1-2; 7 nucleotides agree with TRBD1. The CDR3 spans 13 residues. With 8 bases clipped from V and 6 bases from J, the junction kept 9 bases outside the gene matches. The germline V gene has CDR1 SEHNR and CDR2 FQNEAQ (reference sequence). The CDR3 spells CASRDDRVNGYTF. DNA for the CDR3: TGTGCCAGCCGAGATGACAGGGTGAATGGCTACACCTTC.

This clonotype appeared many times. The rearrangement uses TRBV12-3 or TRBV12-4 and TRBJ2-2, with D perhaps matching TRBD2 (6 bases). V dropped 5 bases and J dropped 5 bases, with 18 bases sitting between them. The CDR3 length is 16 residues. The CDR3 nucleotides read TGTGCCAGCAGTCCCCCGTGGGCGGGATATACCGGGGAGCTGTTTTTT. As protein: CASSPPWAGYTGELFF.

This clonotype was observed at least ten times. This chain links TRBV5-1 with TRBJ2-5; no clear D gene. The CDR3 runs 17 residues. Between the trimmed V and J ends, which lost 0 bases and 1 base, there was a span of 16 bases. Germline CDR1 and CDR2: SGHRS and YFSETQ. Here the CDR3 reads CASSLGSRWTTQETQYF. The CDR3 DNA sequence: TGCGCCAGCAGCTTGGGCAGCCGTTGGACGACCCAAGAGACCCAGTACTTC.

This clonotype was observed at least ten times. This chain links TRBV20-1 with TRBJ2-4; D gene uncertain. CDR1 and CDR2 from the germline V gene are DFQATT and SNEGSKA (reference sequence). V dropped 5 bases and J dropped 0 bases, with 14 bases sitting between them. There are 15 residues in the CDR3. The CDR3 DNA reads TGCAGTGCTGTCCCTAAACCTCTAGCCAAAAACATTCAGTACTTC. This encodes CSAVPKPLAKNIQYF.

The V gene is TRBV6-1, the J gene TRBJ2-1; 14 bases map to TRBD2. Germline V CDR1 and CDR2: MNHNS, SASEGT. Trimming removed 6 bases from V and 8 bases from J; junction bases left unmatched: 6. This CDR3 is built from 15 residues. The CDR3 DNA reads as TGTGCCAGCAGCCGACTAGCGGGGGGGCGAGATGAGCAGTTCTTC. It codes for CASSRLAGGRDEQFF.

This clonotype was counted ten times or more. The rearrangement links TRBV21-1 to TRBJ1-1; the D call in the table, TRBD1, was not verified against the DNA. TRBV21-1 is given as a pseudogene. The CDR3 has 17 amino acids. In DNA form, the CDR3 reads TGTGCCAGCAGCAAAGAGGAAAGGACAGGGGGTACCTTGGAAGCTTTCTTT. It yields the protein CASSKEERTGGTLEAFF.

This clonotype was found many times. The chain couples TRBV7-8 to TRBJ1-4; maybe TRBD1 (5 bases). CDR1 SGHVS and CDR2 FQNEAQ come from the germline V gene. V was shortened by 3 bases and J by 0 bases, with 8 bases between the two germline ends. This CDR3 spans 15 amino acids. CDR3 in amino acids: CASSFTGTTNEKLFF. CDR3 bases: TGTGCCAGCAGCTTTACAGGAACAACTAATGAAAAACTGTTTTTT.

This clonotype turned up a few times. This rearrangement joins TRBV12-3 or TRBV12-4 to TRBJ1-2, with D possibly being TRBD1 (6 bases). V was pared by 11 bases and J by 5 bases, with 33 bases between. There are 18 residues in the CDR3. The CDR3: CALSSGETLRQPPYGYTF. For the CDR3, the DNA is TGTGCCCTCAGTTCAGGGGAGACCTTAAGACAGCCTCCGTATGGCTACACCTTC.